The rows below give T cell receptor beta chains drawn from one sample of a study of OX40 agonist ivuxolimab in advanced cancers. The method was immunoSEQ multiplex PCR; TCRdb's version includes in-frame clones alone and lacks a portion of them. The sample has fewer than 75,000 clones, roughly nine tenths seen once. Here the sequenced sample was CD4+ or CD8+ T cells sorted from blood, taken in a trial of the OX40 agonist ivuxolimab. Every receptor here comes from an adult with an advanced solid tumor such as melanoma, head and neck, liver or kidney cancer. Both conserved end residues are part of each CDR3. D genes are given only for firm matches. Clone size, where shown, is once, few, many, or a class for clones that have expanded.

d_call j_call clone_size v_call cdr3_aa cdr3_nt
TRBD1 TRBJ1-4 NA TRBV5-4 CASSSQGASEKLFF TGTGCCAGCAGCTCTCAGGGGGCGAGTGAAAAACTGTTTTTT
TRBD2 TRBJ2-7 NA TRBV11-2 CASSLDGGGLANPYEQYF TGTGCCAGCAGCTTAGACGGCGGCGGACTAGCGAATCCCTACGAGCAGTACTTC
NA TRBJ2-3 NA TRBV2 CASTQESTDTQYF TGTGCCAGCACCCAGGAGAGCACAGATACGCAGTATTTT
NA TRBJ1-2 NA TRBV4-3 CASSPTLRATNYGYTF TGCGCCAGCAGCCCAACCCTAAGGGCCACTAACTATGGCTACACCTTC
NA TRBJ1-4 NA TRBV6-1 CASRLGQNFNEKLFF TGTGCCAGCAGGTTGGGCCAAAACTTTAATGAAAAACTGTTTTTT
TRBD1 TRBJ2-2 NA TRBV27 CASIRTGWYPGELFF TGTGCCAGCATTCGGACAGGGTGGTATCCCGGGGAGCTGTTTTTT
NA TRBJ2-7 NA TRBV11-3 CASSSTYEQYF TGTGCCAGCAGCTCCACCTACGAGCAGTACTTC
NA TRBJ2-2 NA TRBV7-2 CASRSGGELFF TGTGCCAGCAGGAGTGGCGGGGAGCTGTTTTTT
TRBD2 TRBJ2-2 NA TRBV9 CASSVVLAAGELFF TGTGCCAGCAGCGTAGTGCTAGCGGCCGGGGAGCTGTTTTTT
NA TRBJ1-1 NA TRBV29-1 CSVVRDENTEAFF TGCAGCGTTGTTAGGGACGAGAACACTGAAGCTTTCTTT
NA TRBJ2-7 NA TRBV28 CASSAPGWTSYEQYF TGTGCCAGCAGTGCCCCGGGGTGGACTTCCTACGAGCAGTACTTC
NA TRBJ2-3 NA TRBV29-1 CSVVIGGTDTQYF TGCAGCGTTGTAATAGGGGGCACAGATACGCAGTATTTT
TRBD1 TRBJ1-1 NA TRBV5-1 CASSRDRGRETEAFF TGCGCCAGCAGTCGGGACAGGGGGCGTGAGACTGAAGCTTTCTTT
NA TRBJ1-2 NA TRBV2 CASSEGLRGYTF TGTGCCAGCAGTGAAGGCCTAAGGGGCTACACCTTC
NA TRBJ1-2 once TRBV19 CASSMVVTSGYGYTF TGTGCCAGTAGTATGGTGGTCACCTCCGGCTATGGCTACACCTTC
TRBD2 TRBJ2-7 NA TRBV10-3 CAISVGGRADEQYF TGTGCCATCAGTGTTGGCGGGAGGGCGGACGAGCAGTACTTC
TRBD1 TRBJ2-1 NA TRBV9 CASSPRQGSSYNEQFF TGTGCCAGCAGCCCCAGACAGGGGAGCTCCTACAATGAGCAGTTCTTC
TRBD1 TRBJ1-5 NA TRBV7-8 CASSLGQGRNQPQHF TGTGCCAGCAGTTTGGGACAGGGTCGCAATCAGCCCCAGCATTTT
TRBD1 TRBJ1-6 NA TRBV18 CASSPDRDRWIHF TGTGCCAGCTCACCCGACCGGGACAGGTGGATCCACTTT
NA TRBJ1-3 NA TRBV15 CATSRGGVELNTIYF TGTGCCACCAGCAGAGGTGGGGTGGAACTGAACACCATATATTTT
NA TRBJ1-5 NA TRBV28 CASSLFFSYSNQPQHF TGTGCCAGCAGTTTATTTTTTTCCTATAGCAATCAGCCCCAGCATTTT
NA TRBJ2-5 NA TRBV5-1 CASSLVTTVQETQYF TGCGCCAGCAGCTTGGTCACTACCGTTCAAGAGACCCAGTACTTC